A selection of T cell receptor beta chains follows, all from one sample in a study of T cells after yellow fever vaccination. TCRdb re-analysed the 5' RACE reads in MiXCR, keeping a single row per CDR3 protein. The sample carries about 310,000 distinct CDR3 sequences, roughly 4% recorded once. Material: PBMCs, obtained on the day of the yellow fever booster vaccination. These TCRs come from a man aged 18 to 29 who received the YFV17D yellow fever vaccine. The CDR3 runs from the conserved cysteine through the conserved F or W. D genes are given only for firm matches. Clone size is stated in some rows and not others, as once, few, many or a class when expanded.

D | J | size | V | DNA | CDR3
- | TRBJ2-2 | many | TRBV5-1 | TGCGCCAGCAGTCATGCCGCCTACCTAAACACCGGGGAGCTGTTTTTT | CASSHAAYLNTGELFF
TRBD1 | TRBJ2-3 | few | TRBV7-7 | TGTGCCAGCAGTCGACAGGGGGGAGGAGATACGCAGTATTTT | CASSRQGGGDTQYF
- | TRBJ1-6 | many | TRBV5-1 | TGCGCCAGCAGCTTGGGGGCAGGTTCGCATTCACCCCTCCACTTT | CASSLGAGSHSPLHF
TRBD2 | TRBJ2-1 | - | TRBV29-1 | TGCAGCGCAGCCGGGACTAGGCCGAATGAGCAGTTCTTC | CSAAGTRPNEQFF
- | TRBJ1-5 | many | TRBV4-1 | TGCGCCAGCAGCCCGGGGGGGCAGCCCCAGCATTTT | CASSPGGQPQHF
TRBD1 | TRBJ2-7 | - | TRBV7-9 | TGTGCCAGCAGCGGGGACAGGGAAGTCCGGAGCGAGCAGTACTTC | CASSGDREVRSEQYF
- | TRBJ2-1 | many | TRBV6-6 | TGTGCCAGCAGTGGGCTTGGGGCGAGCTCCTACAATGAGCAGTTCTTC | CASSGLGASSYNEQFF
- | TRBJ2-4 | many | TRBV10-3 | TGTGCTGTATCAGGAGGCCAAAACATTCAGTACTTC | CAVSGGQNIQYF
- | TRBJ2-2 | many | TRBV29-1 | TGCAGCGTTGCTAACACCGGGGAGCTGTTTTTT | CSVANTGELFF
- | TRBJ1-5 | - | TRBV9 | TGTGCCAGCAGCCCAGACAGTTACGGCGATCAGCCCCAGCATTTT | CASSPDSYGDQPQHF
- | TRBJ2-2 | many | TRBV7-6 | TGTGCCAGCAGCTCCCGGGAGGGGGCATCCACCGGGGAGCTGTTTTTT | CASSSREGASTGELFF
- | TRBJ2-2 | few | TRBV20-1 | TGCAGTGCACGCCCCACGGAGGAGGAGCTGTTTTTT | CSARPTEEELFF
TRBD2 | TRBJ2-1 | many | TRBV28 | TGTGCCAGCAGCCCCGCGGGAGGGCCGGGGGGACGGCCCTACAATGAGCAGTTCTTC | CASSPAGGPGGRPYNEQFF
TRBD1 | TRBJ1-1 | few | TRBV9 | TGTGCCAGCAGCCCTGGACAGGGGGTACGAGAAGCTTTCTTT | CASSPGQGVREAFF
- | TRBJ1-1 | many | TRBV20-1 | TGCAGTGCTAGTCCCTGGACAGCGGGGTACACTGAAGCTTTCTTT | CSASPWTAGYTEAFF
- | TRBJ1-4 | many | TRBV10-3 | TGTGCCATCAGTCCCGCAGCTTCTAATGAAAAACTGTTTTTT | CAISPAASNEKLFF
- | TRBJ2-5 | few | TRBV7-2 | TGTGCCAGCAGCTTAGCGGGGACTACCAGGGGAGAGACCCAGTACTTC | CASSLAGTTRGETQYF
- | TRBJ2-2 | few | TRBV19 | TGTGCCTTGGGGGCCGGGCAGGGGAACACCGGGGAGCTGTTTTTT | CALGAGQGNTGELFF
- | TRBJ1-1 | - | TRBV20-1 | TGCAGTGCTAGGTCGGGGGACCTTGCCACTGAAGCTCTCTTT | CSARSGDLATEALF
TRBD1 | TRBJ2-3 | many | TRBV7-2 | TGTGCCAGCAGCTTAGTGGGGACAGGGAGCTCCGATACGCAGTATTTT | CASSLVGTGSSDTQYF
TRBD2 | TRBJ2-4 | many | TRBV7-8 | TGTGCCAGCAGCATGGGGAGGGAGTTGGCCAAAAACATTCAGTACTTC | CASSMGRELAKNIQYF
- | TRBJ1-2 | - | TRBV9 | TGTGCCAGCAGTAACTTTAGAACAGGGCCGAATGGCTACACCTTC | CASSNFRTGPNGYTF
TRBD1 | TRBJ1-4 | - | TRBV24-1 | TGTGCCACCAGCTCCGGGACAGGAAATGAAAAACTGTTTTTT | CATSSGTGNEKLFF
- | TRBJ2-3 | many | TRBV7-2 | TGTGCCAGCAGCTTCCTAAGAGATACGCAGTATTTT | CASSFLRDTQYF
TRBD1 | TRBJ2-1 | many | TRBV20-1 | TGCAGTGCCGTAGGAAGGGACAGGGGGCGAGGTGAGCAGTTCTTC | CSAVGRDRGRGEQFF
- | TRBJ2-3 | many | TRBV7-7 | TGTGCTAGCAGCTTAGCCCCCGGGGGTGCGGATACGCAGTATTTT | CASSLAPGGADTQYF
TRBD2 | TRBJ2-5 | few | TRBV20-1 | TGCAGTGCTAGGGGTAGCGGGGGCCGCCAAGAGACCCAGTACTTC | CSARGSGGRQETQYF
- | TRBJ1-2 | few | TRBV12-3/TRBV12-4 | TGTGCCAGCAGTTTAGTTAACACAAGAAACTATGGCTACACCTTC | CASSLVNTRNYGYTF
- | TRBJ1-1 | few | TRBV12-3/TRBV12-4 | TGTGCCAGCAGCCCCCCCAACACTGAAGCTTTCTTT | CASSPPNTEAFF
TRBD2 | TRBJ2-1 | - | TRBV20-1 | TGCAGTGCACAGACCCCGCTAGCGGGGGGGCATCTGTTCTTC | CSAQTPLAGGHLFF
- | TRBJ2-1 | many | TRBV7-3 | TGTGCCAGCAGCGAGGGACTTAGAGCCTACAATGAGCAGTTCTTC | CASSEGLRAYNEQFF
TRBD1 | TRBJ2-1 | few | TRBV9 | TGTGCCAGCAGCGCTACGTGGGACAGGGTTCGGAATGAGCAGTTCTTC | CASSATWDRVRNEQFF
TRBD1 | TRBJ2-7 | - | TRBV5-1 | TGCGCCAGCAGTGACAGGGGAGATCAGCAGTACTTC | CASSDRGDQQYF
- | TRBJ2-7 | many | TRBV18 | TGTGCCAGCTCACCGTCAGGGGACGAGCAGTACTTC | CASSPSGDEQYF
- | TRBJ1-4 | many | TRBV27 | TGTGCCAGCAGTTGGGGGGGCGGCTCTAATGAAAAACTGTTTTTT | CASSWGGGSNEKLFF
- | TRBJ2-7 | few | TRBV14 | TGTGCCAGCAGCCAAGATTGGGGGGGCCGTTACGAGCAGTACTTC | CASSQDWGGRYEQYF
- | TRBJ1-2 | many | TRBV5-1 | TGCGCCAGCAGCTTGGAGTCACCCTTATACTATGGCTACACCTTC | CASSLESPLYYGYTF
TRBD1 | TRBJ2-1 | - | TRBV12-5 | TGTGCTAGTGGTTTGGGACAGGGCTACAATGAGCAGTTCTTC | CASGLGQGYNEQFF
- | TRBJ2-3 | many | TRBV7-9 | TGTGCCAGCACCGCTCTTCAACTAGCTAGCACAGATACGCAGTATTTT | CASTALQLASTDTQYF
- | TRBJ2-1 | many | TRBV6-6 | TGTGCCAGCAGTTACGGCAAGAAAAATGAGCAGTTCTTC | CASSYGKKNEQFF